This T cell receptor beta chain was sequenced during a study of cytomegalovirus exposure and HLA in healthy donors. General study findings and limits: In most subjects, TCR beta sequences reportedly gave accurate predictions of HLA-A and HLA-B alleles.

Looked up from germline, CDR1 is GTSNPN and CDR2 is SVGIG (reference sequence). This CDR3 region has 15 residues. The V end was cut by 5 bases, the J end by 4 bases, with 18 bases between. The PCR contained 60 Vbeta and 13 Jbeta primers. Sequenced by immunoSEQ multiplex PCR; TCRdb stores in-frame clones only, minus some. Altogether 150,000 to 200,000 clones are present, approximately 88% being singletons, with the ten largest covering around 0.24%. Regarding this clone: As yet, its antigen is unknown.

The sample comprised PBMCs. The TCR sequence derives from a boy between 10 and 17 years old in good health and CMV-seronegative. The rearrangement links TRBV30 to TRBJ1-3, with D possibly matching TRBD1 (6 bases). CDR3 amino acids: CAWQTRGFSGNTIYF. CDR3 coding DNA: TGTGCCTGGCAAACGAGGGGGTTCTCAGGAAACACCATATATTTT.